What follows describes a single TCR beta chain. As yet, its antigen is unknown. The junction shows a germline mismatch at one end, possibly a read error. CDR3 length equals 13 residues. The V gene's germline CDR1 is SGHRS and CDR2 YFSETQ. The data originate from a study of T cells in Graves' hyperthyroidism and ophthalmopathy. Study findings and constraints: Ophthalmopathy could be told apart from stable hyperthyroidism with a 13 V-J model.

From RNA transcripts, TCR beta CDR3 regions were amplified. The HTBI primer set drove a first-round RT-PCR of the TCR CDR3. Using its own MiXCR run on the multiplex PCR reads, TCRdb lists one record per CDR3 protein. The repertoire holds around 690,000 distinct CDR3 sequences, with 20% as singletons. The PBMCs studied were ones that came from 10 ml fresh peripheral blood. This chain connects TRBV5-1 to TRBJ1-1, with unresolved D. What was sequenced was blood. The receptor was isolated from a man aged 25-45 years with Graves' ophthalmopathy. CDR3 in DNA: TGCGCCAGCGGCTTGGCGGGAGGTACGGGAGCTTTCTTT. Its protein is CASGLAGGTGAFF.